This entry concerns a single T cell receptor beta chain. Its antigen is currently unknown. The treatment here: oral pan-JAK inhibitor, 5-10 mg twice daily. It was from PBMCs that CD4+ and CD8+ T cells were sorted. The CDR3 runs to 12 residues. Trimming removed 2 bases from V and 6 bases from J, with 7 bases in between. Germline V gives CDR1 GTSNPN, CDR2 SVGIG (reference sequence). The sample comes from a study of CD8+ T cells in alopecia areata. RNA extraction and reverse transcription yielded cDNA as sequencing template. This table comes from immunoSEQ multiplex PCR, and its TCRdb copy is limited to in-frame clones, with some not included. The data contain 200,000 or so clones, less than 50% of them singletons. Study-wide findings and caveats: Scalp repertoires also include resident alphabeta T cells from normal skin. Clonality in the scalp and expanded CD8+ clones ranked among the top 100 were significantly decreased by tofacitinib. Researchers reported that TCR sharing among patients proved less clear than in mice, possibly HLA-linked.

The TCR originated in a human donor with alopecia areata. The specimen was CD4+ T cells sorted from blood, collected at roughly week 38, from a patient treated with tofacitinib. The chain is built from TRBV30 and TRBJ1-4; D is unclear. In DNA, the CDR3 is TGTGCCTGGAGTCGGAGGGATGAAAAACTGTTTTTT. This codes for CAWSRRDEKLFF.